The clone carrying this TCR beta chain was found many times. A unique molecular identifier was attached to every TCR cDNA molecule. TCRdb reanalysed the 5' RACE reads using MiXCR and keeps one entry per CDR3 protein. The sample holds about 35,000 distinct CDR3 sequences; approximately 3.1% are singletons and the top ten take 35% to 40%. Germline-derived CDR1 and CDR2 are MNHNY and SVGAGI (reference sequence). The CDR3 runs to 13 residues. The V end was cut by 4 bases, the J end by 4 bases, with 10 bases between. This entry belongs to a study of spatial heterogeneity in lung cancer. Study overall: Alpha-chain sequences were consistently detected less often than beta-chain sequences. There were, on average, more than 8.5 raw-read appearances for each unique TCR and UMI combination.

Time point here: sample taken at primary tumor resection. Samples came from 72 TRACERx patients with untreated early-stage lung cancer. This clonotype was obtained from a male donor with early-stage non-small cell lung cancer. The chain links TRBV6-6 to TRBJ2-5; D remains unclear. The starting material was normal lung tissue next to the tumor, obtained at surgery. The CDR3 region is CASSWLWLETQYF. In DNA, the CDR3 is TGTGCCAGCAGTTGGTTATGGCTAGAGACCCAGTACTTC.